This is a list of T cell receptor beta chains from one sample in a study of monozygotic twins with inflammatory bowel disease. From the 5' RACE reads, TCRdb lists one entry per CDR3 protein and no DNA. The sample includes approximately 400,000 distinct CDR3 sequences. The sequenced material came from blood. The receptors come from a human donor with ulcerative colitis or Crohn's disease, or a healthy co-twin of an affected twin (not recorded which). CDR3s include the opening cysteine and the closing phenylalanine or tryptophan. Each record gives: V gene, J gene, CDR3 protein.

v_call: TRBV7-2; j_call: TRBJ1-1; cdr3_aa: CASSFTVGAGTEAFF
v_call: TRBV5-4; j_call: TRBJ2-2; cdr3_aa: CASSLGVTVTKGTGELFF
v_call: TRBV2; j_call: TRBJ1-5; cdr3_aa: CASTQTGPPPQHF
v_call: TRBV9; j_call: TRBJ2-1; cdr3_aa: CASSVEGQQQFF
v_call: TRBV5-1; j_call: TRBJ1-1; cdr3_aa: CASSLQGQRNTEAFF
v_call: TRBV13; j_call: TRBJ1-5; cdr3_aa: CASSQGPTGSNQPQHF
v_call: TRBV6-1; j_call: TRBJ1-2; cdr3_aa: CASSLTGVANYGYTF
v_call: TRBV10-3; j_call: TRBJ2-5; cdr3_aa: CAISESGQGQKETQYF
v_call: TRBV3-1; j_call: TRBJ1-1; cdr3_aa: CASSFMVVGSTEAFF
v_call: TRBV5-6; j_call: TRBJ2-7; cdr3_aa: CASSSRGTPSYEQYF
v_call: TRBV19; j_call: TRBJ2-3; cdr3_aa: CASSISVGGTKTDTQYF
v_call: TRBV20-1; j_call: TRBJ1-1; cdr3_aa: CSASLQQGQSPEAFF
v_call: TRBV6-1; j_call: TRBJ2-2; cdr3_aa: CASSEGATGGRTGELFF
v_call: TRBV11-2; j_call: TRBJ2-7; cdr3_aa: CASSPRQGASYEQYF
v_call: TRBV10-2; j_call: TRBJ1-4; cdr3_aa: CASTPRDRAEKLFF
v_call: TRBV7-9; j_call: TRBJ2-2; cdr3_aa: CASSPQRGLGTGELFF
v_call: TRBV29-1; j_call: TRBJ2-1; cdr3_aa: CSVGSSYNEQFF
v_call: TRBV6-2/TRBV6-3; j_call: TRBJ2-1; cdr3_aa: CASSPRQINTYNEQFF
v_call: TRBV28; j_call: TRBJ1-5; cdr3_aa: CASTLTAGPQHF
v_call: TRBV5-1; j_call: TRBJ1-2; cdr3_aa: CASLEQGPGGGYTF
v_call: TRBV10-3; j_call: TRBJ2-2; cdr3_aa: CAISEWQGNTGELFF
v_call: TRBV7-3; j_call: TRBJ2-1; cdr3_aa: CASSSSGGGGNEQFF
v_call: TRBV30; j_call: TRBJ2-6; cdr3_aa: CAWSQGVRRTGANVLTF
v_call: TRBV27; j_call: TRBJ2-1; cdr3_aa: CASSTPSGGAYEQFF
v_call: TRBV7-9; j_call: TRBJ2-3; cdr3_aa: CASSRSGGSDTQYF
v_call: TRBV6-5; j_call: TRBJ1-2; cdr3_aa: CASSYSKGGGYTF
v_call: TRBV4-1; j_call: TRBJ2-7; cdr3_aa: CASSQVHSGGAYEQYF
v_call: TRBV6-1; j_call: TRBJ2-7; cdr3_aa: CASSEPPTGDSYEQYF